This TCR beta chain was retrieved from a study of T cells in localized non-small cell lung cancer (dated by TCRdb to 2020 to 2021). Study-level background: The study examined T cell repertoires in under 300 patients with early-stage NSCLC and compared tumors with uninvolved tumor-adjacent lungs. The cohort consisted of roughly 240 treatment-naive NSCLC patients whose localized lung tumors had been resected. A mean age of around 66 years was recorded for the NSCLC patients, of whom around 120 were male and more than 85 were female. On the study overall, not on this receptor specifically: Higher T cell density in blood was associated with longer overall survival, whereas higher clonality in adjacent lung was associated with shorter survival. Because the study design was exploratory, TCR variables were selected using unadjusted p-values without false-discovery rate correction. Because multi-region tumor sequencing was not performed, intratumor heterogeneity could not be ruled out. A median of around 50 of the top 100 tumor clones were detected in paired uninvolved adjacent lung, and some 29 of these tumor clones were also found among the top 100 clones of the paired uninvolved adjacent lung. Uninvolved tumor-adjacent lung showed the highest T cell clonality, higher than tumor, which suggests more focused antigenic responses in the adjacent lung.

For CDR1 and CDR2, the germline V gene (reference sequence) lists PRHDT and FYEKMQ. The CDR3 runs 16 amino acids, cysteine and phenylalanine included. The retained sequence is limited to the CDR3, 48 bases, with the frame set at the first base. V is reduced by 4 bases and J by 0 bases, leaving a spacing of 15 bases between them. As to this clone: Which antigen it targets is not known. Nothing much larger sits one base from this clone, and base qualities are not available.

The immunoSEQ Assay was used to sequence TCR beta CDR3 regions from DNA. The authors processed their data as follows. T cell density was computed as TCR beta template counts normalized to usable DNA estimated by amplifying housekeeping genes. The preseqR package was used to estimate richness by extrapolating to 400,000 templates for PBMC samples and to 120,000 templates for tissue samples. Clonality was calculated as one minus Pielou's evenness. Tissue-enriched TCRs were identified by differential abundance testing using productive amino-acid clonotypes, minimum total count 5 and alpha 0.1. The Jaccard Index and the Morisita Overlap Index were used to measure repertoire overlap between compartments. TCR beta CDR3s were clustered by GLIPH together with public tetramer-defined viral CDR3s, and at least three viral sequences plus V-gene enrichment were required for viral motifs. Not all clones reach the TCRdb copy of this immuneACCESS table, which keeps in-frame sequences only. Checked studies attribute under half of the gap to unresolved V genes and leave the rest unexplained. V, J and clone size are taken as reported in that table, and D and trimming were inferred from the DNA itself. This sample holds 60,000 to 75,000 clones; roughly four fifths were observed only once. The ten largest clones capture approximately 13% of the sample.

At diagnosis, peripheral blood, uninvolved tumor-adjacent lung and tumor were collected and were preserved as a mix of fresh-frozen and FFPE material. For TCR repertoire profiling, blood samples were analyzed in the form of peripheral blood mononuclear cells. The sample consisted of peripheral blood, taken before any cancer treatment. The clonotype was recovered from a female donor older than 55 with stage I lung adenocarcinoma. The receptor chain draws on TRBV13 and TRBJ1-1, with no reliable assignment of the D segment. CDR3 region: CASSSEQVSMNTEAFF. The DNA sequence follows: TGTGCCAGCAGCTCCGAGCAGGTCAGCATGAACACTGAAGCTTTCTTT.